These T cell receptor beta chains were read from a single sample in a study of blood T cell repertoires in COVID-19. Using immunoSEQ multiplex PCR, the repertoire was profiled, and TCRdb retains in-frame clones only, with some absent. The table shows some 260,000 clones, with 75% to 95% occurring only once. The sample was PBMCs or T cells enriched from blood (not recorded which). The receptors were sampled from a woman younger than 30 who had recovered from COVID-19. Each CDR3 is given with its conserved first and last residue. A D gene is named only where the DNA matches it firmly. Part of the rows lack a size; the others show once, few, many or a class for expanded clones.

CDR3 length	J gene	clone size	D gene	V gene	CDR3 DNA	CDR3 protein
15	TRBJ2-7	NA	TRBD1	TRBV24-1	TGTGCCACCGGGGACTCGGGACAGGGTTCGTACGAGCAGTACTTC	CATGDSGQGSYEQYF
16	TRBJ2-1	NA	TRBD2	TRBV7-2	TGTGCCAGCAGCCCGACGGGGGGGGGCCTTTACAATGAGCAGTTCTTC	CASSPTGGGLYNEQFF
14	TRBJ1-6	NA	NA	TRBV28	TGTGCCAGCAGTTCCCAGGGGTTGGTATCACCCCTCCACTTT	CASSSQGLVSPLHF
14	TRBJ1-2	NA	TRBD1	TRBV5-1	TGCGCCAGCTCCGCCGGGACAGGGGGTACCGGCTACACCTTC	CASSAGTGGTGYTF
14	TRBJ1-2	NA	NA	TRBV21-1	NA	CASTARGYSCGYTF
23	TRBJ2-1	NA	TRBD2	TRBV24-1	TGTGCCACCAGTGACCTCAGGGGCTTTTGCCGACTAGCGGGAGGGAGGGACAGGAATGAGCAGTTCTTC	CATSDLRGFCRLAGGRDRNEQFF
14	TRBJ2-7	few	NA	TRBV9	TGTGCCAGCAGCGTAGGGGACTTCTCCTACGAGCAGTACTTC	CASSVGDFSYEQYF
12	TRBJ1-2	NA	TRBD1	TRBV29-1	TGCAGCGGCGAGGTAGGGGGCGGCGGCTACACCTTC	CSGEVGGGGYTF
14	TRBJ1-2	NA	TRBD1	TRBV7-6	TGTGCCAGCAGCCCCGACAGGGTAAACTATGGCTACACCTTC	CASSPDRVNYGYTF
17	TRBJ2-4	NA	TRBD2	TRBV7-2	TGTGCCAGCAGCGTACGACGGGGGGTGGGTGCCAAAAACATTCAGTACTTC	CASSVRRGVGAKNIQYF
15	TRBJ2-1	NA	TRBD2	TRBV27	TGTGCCAGCAGTCCCCGGACTAGCGGGGCCGATGAGCAGTTCTTC	CASSPRTSGADEQFF
16	TRBJ2-4	NA	NA	TRBV28	TGTGCCAGCAGTTCACCTGAACAGGTAGCCAAAAACATTCAGTACTTC	CASSSPEQVAKNIQYF
13	TRBJ1-1	NA	NA	TRBV24-1	TGTGCCACCAGTGTAACAGAGGGCACTGAAGCTTTCTTT	CATSVTEGTEAFF
13	TRBJ1-2	once	NA	TRBV5-5	TGTGCCAGCAGCTTGGCCGTACAGGGTGGCTACACCTTC	CASSLAVQGGYTF
12	TRBJ1-1	NA	NA	TRBV12-5	TGTGCTAGTGGTTTATCCTTAACTGAAGCTTTCTTT	CASGLSLTEAFF
15	TRBJ1-1	NA	TRBD1	TRBV9	TGTGCCAGCAGCGAAGCAGGGGGCTGGGACACTGAAGCTTTCTTT	CASSEAGGWDTEAFF
15	TRBJ2-7	NA	NA	TRBV29-1	TGCAGCGTTGAAGATGATTCTTCCGAGTCCTACGAGCAGTACTTC	CSVEDDSSESYEQYF
15	TRBJ1-2	NA	TRBD1	TRBV28	TGTGCCAGCAGTACCTTGGGGACAGGGTTATATGGCTACACCTTC	CASSTLGTGLYGYTF
15	TRBJ2-5	NA	TRBD2	TRBV6-4	TGTGCCAGCAGTGCTTATGCTAGCGGCCAAGAGACCCAGTACTTC	CASSAYASGQETQYF
15	TRBJ1-2	NA	NA	TRBV6-1	TGTGCCAGCAGTGAGGGTGTTGGGGAGTATCATGGCTACACCTTC	CASSEGVGEYHGYTF
16	TRBJ1-6	NA	NA	TRBV7-9	TGTGCCAGCAGCAAAGCCCAGGGGACCTATAATTCACCCCTCCACTTT	CASSKAQGTYNSPLHF
15	TRBJ2-2	NA	NA	TRBV6-5	TGTGCCAGCAGGGCACGGCTTGATCTAGACGGGGAGCTGTTTTTT	CASRARLDLDGELFF